This T cell receptor (beta chain) was identified during a study of T-cell reconstitution after alpha-beta-depleted transplantation in children. The study's findings and limits: Day-60 TCRbeta diversity that was high in some patients was derived from surviving recipient T cells and thymic progenitors. T-cell counts and diversity at one year following transplant were attributed mainly to newly produced T cells.

Unique molecular identifiers were incorporated when the TCRbeta library was constructed. Using its own MiXCR run on the PCR reads, TCRdb lists one record per CDR3 protein. The sample includes 700,000 to 850,000 distinct CDR3 sequences, around 17% seen only once; the top ten take approximately 5%. In this sample, this clonotype turned up a few times. What it binds is unknown. Germline V lookup: CDR1 SQVTM, CDR2 ANQGSEA. The CDR3 spans 12 residues. With 6 bases clipped from V and 7 bases from J, the junction kept 7 bases outside the gene matches. The chain carries TRBV29-1 and TRBJ1-1, with TRBD1 identical over 8 bases. The origin of this receptor is a male patient younger than 18 who had a stem cell transplant for acute lymphoblastic leukemia, so the T cells may come from the graft donor. The source material was PBMCs, mostly from graft donor cells, sampled 360 days after TCRalphabeta/CD19-depleted stem cell transplant. The CDR3 DNA is TGCAGCGTCCGACAGGGGTTGATTGAAGCTTTCTTT. Its protein is CSVRQGLIEAFF. Drawing the rest from reference TRBV29-1 and TRBJ1-1, the complete variable domain is SAVISQKPSRDICQRGTSLTIQCQVDSQVTMMFWYRQQPGQSLTLIATANQGSEATYESGFVIDKFPISRPNLTFSTLTVSNMSPEDSSIYLCSVRQGLIEAFFGQGTRLTVV.